This T cell receptor (beta chain) stems from a study of spatial heterogeneity in lung cancer. Looking at the study overall: Raw-read counts averaged over ten per unique TCR and UMI combination. Overall study findings and caveats: Expanded alpha and beta TCR counts within tumors tracked tumor mutation counts.

This clonotype was seen many times. Its matching antigen is unknown. Carried by each TCR cDNA molecule was a unique molecular identifier. TCRdb re-derived calls from the 5' RACE reads in MiXCR, one entry per CDR3 protein. The table records under 7,000 distinct CDR3 sequences, 3% to 3.5% of them present only once. Per the germline V gene, CDR1 is LNHNV and CDR2 is YYDKDF (reference sequence). The CDR3 covers 13 residues. With 2 bases removed from V and 9 bases from J, the gap between germline ends came to 11 bases. Time point of the sample: sample taken at primary tumor resection. There were some 70 donors, all of them untreated patients with early-stage non-small cell lung cancer. Sequencing covered unsorted whole RNA taken from tumor, nontumor lung or frozen PBMC.

This receptor was taken from a male donor with early-stage non-small cell lung cancer. The genes are TRBV15 and TRBJ2-1; D not resolved. The input for sequencing was lung tumor tissue, taken at surgery. CDR3 amino acids: CATSRRTYGEQFF. The CDR3 nucleotides are TGTGCCACCAGCAGACGGACCTACGGTGAGCAGTTCTTC.